The source of this TCR beta chain is a study of blood T cell repertoires in COVID-19. This clone was counted once. Sequencing used immunoSEQ multiplex PCR; TCRdb keeps in-frame clones, though not all of them. Among some 80,000 clones, almost 85% were seen once, and the ten largest hold over 9.5%. CDR1 and CDR2 from the germline V gene are MNHEY and SVGEGT. Trimming pared 4 bases from V and 2 bases from J, leaving 15 bases between. CDR3 length: 15 amino acids. This clonotype originated in a man at least 80 years old with acute or convalescent COVID-19. The sequencing sample was made of peripheral blood. J is TRBJ2-7 and V is TRBV6-2 or TRBV6-3; unclear D gene. The CDR3 protein is CASSSSGELTYEQYF. The CDR3 region has the DNA TGTGCCAGCAGTTCGTCCGGTGAACTAACCTACGAGCAGTACTTC.